Below are 29 T cell receptor beta chains sequenced from a single sample in a study of cytomegalovirus exposure and HLA in healthy donors. PCR used 60 Vbeta primers and 13 Jbeta primers. Some clones are missing from TCRdb's copy, which holds only in-frame ones; the method was immunoSEQ multiplex PCR. The sample carries more than 95,000 clones, 60% to 85% recorded once. Sequenced sample: PBMCs. These receptors originate from a man younger than 40 in good health and CMV-seronegative.

This chain uses TRBV6-5 with TRBJ2-1, with D perhaps TRBD1 (5 bases). The V gene's germline CDR1 is MNHEY and CDR2 SVGAGI. The CDR3 spans 13 residues. Trimming removed 5 bases at V and 5 bases at J, with 10 bases between. The chain's CDR3 is CASSPREHNEQFF. CDR3 DNA sequence: TGTGCCAGCAGTCCCAGGGAACACAATGAGCAGTTCTTC.

The rearrangement joins TRBV27 to TRBJ2-3, with a possible D match to TRBD2 (6 bases). The V end was cut by 2 bases, the J end by 0 bases, with 9 bases between. This CDR3 is 15 amino acids long. CDR1 and CDR2 (germline): MNHEY, SMNVEV (reference sequence). The CDR3 DNA follows: TGTGCCAGCAGTTTAGGCGGGGCTAGCACAGATACGCAGTATTTT. It codes for CASSLGGASTDTQYF.

The CDR3 region has the DNA TGTGCCAGCACCCTCAGTGAGAACACTGAAGCTTTCTTT. Translated: CASTLSENTEAFF. The chain couples TRBV28 to TRBJ1-1; D is unclear. Trimming pared 7 bases from V and 1 base from J, leaving 10 bases between. CDR3 length: 13 amino acids. Germline V gene data show CDR1 as MDHEN and CDR2 as SYDVKM.

The chain uses TRBV4-2 and TRBJ1-1; the D gene is possibly TRBD1 (5 bases). This CDR3 comprises 16 residues. Germline lookup yields CDR1 LGHNA and CDR2 YNFKEQ. The germline V and J ends were trimmed by 1 base and 5 bases, with 17 bases remaining between them. Here the CDR3 reads CASSQVEVFGGTEAFF. The CDR3 DNA sequence: TGTGCCAGCAGCCAAGTCGAGGTGTTCGGGGGAACTGAAGCTTTCTTT.

This clone was counted only a few times. The chain joins TRBV2 to TRBJ2-1; possible D gene TRBD1, 6 bases. The CDR3 length is 14 residues. Per the germline V gene, CDR1 is SNHLY and CDR2 is FYNNEI. Between the trimmed V and J ends, which lost 4 bases and 6 bases, there was a span of 13 bases. For the CDR3, the DNA is TGTGCCAGCAGTGTAGCGAGAGGGGGCAATGAGCAGTTCTTC. It specifies CASSVARGGNEQFF.

V and J are TRBV9 and TRBJ1-1; TRBD1 is a possible D gene (6 bases). This CDR3 contains 15 residues. Trimming cost V 4 bases and J 1 base, with 14 bases left between them. The V gene's germline CDR1 is SGDLS and CDR2 YYNGEE. The CDR3 protein is CASSIGGQTNTEAFF. The CDR3, as DNA: TGTGCCAGCAGCATAGGAGGACAGACGAACACTGAAGCTTTCTTT.

This chain uses TRBV4-1 with TRBJ1-3; TRBD1 is a possible D gene (5 bases). V lost 1 base and J 4 bases, leaving 8 bases between the germline ends. This CDR3 comprises 14 residues. The germline V gene has CDR1 MGHRA and CDR2 YSYEKL. CDR3 amino acids: CASSQATAGNTIYF. For the CDR3, the DNA is TGCGCCAGCAGCCAAGCGACAGCAGGAAACACCATATATTTT.

This clone has only one observation. The chain uses TRBV28 and TRBJ1-4, with 9 bases lining up with TRBD1. CDR1 is MDHEN, CDR2 SYDVKM, per germline. The CDR3 loop spans 14 amino acids. J was trimmed by 6 bases and V by 5 bases; bases with no gene match: 4. CDR3 sequence reads: CASSIDRGDEKLFF. DNA for the CDR3: TGTGCCAGCAGTATAGACAGGGGGGATGAAAAACTGTTTTTT.

The sample holds a few counts of this clone. The V call is TRBV19, the J call TRBJ2-3, with 13 bases fitting TRBD2. The CDR3 sequence is 16 residues long. V trimming: 4 bases; J trimming: 1 base; junction bases outside the gene matches: 2. The V gene's germline CDR1 is LNHDA and CDR2 SQIVND (reference sequence). CDR3 nucleotides: TGTGCCAGTAGTACCGGACTAGCGGGAGGCACAGATACGCAGTATTTT. Translating gives CASSTGLAGGTDTQYF.

This rearrangement joins TRBV5-4 to TRBJ1-1, with a possible D match to TRBD1 (5 bases). Trimming took off 0 bases at V and 0 bases at J, with 12 bases between the two ends. The CDR3 runs to 16 residues. Germline-derived CDR1 and CDR2 are SGHNT and YYREEE (reference sequence). DNA of the CDR3: TGTGCCAGCAGCTTGGGGACAAACATATTGAACACTGAAGCTTTCTTT. Translated: CASSLGTNILNTEAFF.

This chain joins TRBV7-3 and TRBJ1-3, with a weak D call TRBD1 (6 bases). The germline gives CDR1 SGHTA, CDR2 FQGTGA. V shed 5 bases and J shed 2 bases, with 13 bases lying between them. CDR3 length: 15 residues. The CDR3 coding sequence is TGTGCCAGCAGCGCGGACAGCGCGGCTGGAAACACCATATATTTT. Translation: CASSADSAAGNTIYF.

This chain connects TRBV4-1 to TRBJ1-5; no clear D gene. Germline-derived CDR1 and CDR2 are MGHRA and YSYEKL. V was clipped by 7 bases and J by 6 bases, with 16 bases between them. CDR3 length: 14 residues. CDR3 sequence (DNA): TGCGCCAGCATGGAGACCTTAGGAAGTCAGCCCCAGCATTTT. Translation: CASMETLGSQPQHF.

The CDR3 protein is CASSLVGGSQETQYF. The CDR3 bases are TGTGCCAGCAGCTTAGTAGGGGGCTCCCAAGAGACCCAGTACTTC. The chain recombines TRBV11-2 with TRBJ2-5; 7 nucleotides line up with TRBD1. Germline V gene data show CDR1 as SGHAT and CDR2 as FQNNGV. Trimming took 1 base from V and 1 from J; bases not matched to a gene: 3. The CDR3 sequence is 15 residues long.

This clone was counted only a few times. The chain uses TRBV9 and TRBJ2-7; D gene unclear. The V end lost 0 bases, the J end lost 4 bases, and 14 bases lay between the germline ends. The CDR3 extends over 15 amino acids. CDR1 SGDLS and CDR2 YYNGEE come from the germline V gene. The CDR3: CASSVASRREYEQYF. The CDR3 DNA is TGTGCCAGCAGCGTAGCGTCGCGGAGAGAATACGAGCAGTACTTC.

The V and J genes are TRBV2 and TRBJ1-1, with 10 bases that match TRBD1. Trimming cost V 5 bases and J 0 bases; bases outside gene matches: 9. This CDR3 spans 17 amino acids. The V gene's germline CDR1 is SNHLY and CDR2 FYNNEI. CDR3 region: CASSREGTGVVNTEAFF. CDR3 sequence (DNA): TGTGCCAGCAGTCGGGAAGGGACAGGGGTAGTGAACACTGAAGCTTTCTTT. Full variable domain (rest looked up from reference TRBV2 and TRBJ1-1): EPEVTQTPSHQVTQMGQEVILRCVPISNHLYFYWYRQILGQKVEFLVSFYNNEISEKSEIFDDQFSVERPDGSNFTLKIRSTKLEDSAMYFCASSREGTGVVNTEAFFGQGTRLTVV.

This rearrangement joins TRBV11-2 to TRBJ1-1, with a tentative D call TRBD1 (5 bases). The germline V and J ends were trimmed by 10 bases and 5 bases, with 20 bases remaining between them. Germline values: CDR1 SGHAT, CDR2 FQNNGV. This CDR3 is built from 14 residues. The CDR3 reads CATDQQDIRTEAFF. CDR3 sequence (DNA): TGTGCCACCGATCAACAGGACATAAGGACTGAAGCTTTCTTT. Complete variable domain (other parts from reference TRBV11-2 and TRBJ1-1): EAGVAQSPRYKIIEKRQSVAFWCNPISGHATLYWYQQILGQGPKLLIQFQNNGVVDDSQLPKDRFSAERLKGVDSTLKIQPAKLEDSAVYLCATDQQDIRTEAFFGQGTRLTVV.

The chain uses TRBV7-2 and TRBJ1-5; TRBD1 matches 7 bases. V shed 4 bases and J 3 bases; nucleotides not matched to a gene: 3. The germline CDR1 and CDR2 sequences are SGHTA and FQGNSA. The CDR3 runs to 14 residues. The CDR3 loop is CASSSQGFNQPQHF. CDR3 nucleotide sequence: TGTGCCAGCAGCTCACAGGGGTTCAATCAGCCCCAGCATTTT.

This sequence joins TRBV7-9 and TRBJ2-7; 13 bases agree with TRBD2. This CDR3 comprises 14 residues. CDR1 and CDR2 from the germline V gene are SEHNR and FQNEAQ (reference sequence). With 8 bases clipped from V and 3 bases from J, the junction kept 4 bases outside the gene matches. The DNA of the CDR3 is TGTGCCAGCTGGACTAGCGGGGGAGACTACGAGCAGTACTTC. It encodes CASWTSGGDYEQYF.

This clone came up once. J is TRBJ1-3 and V is TRBV30, with TRBD1 as a possible D gene (6 bases). This CDR3 comprises 15 residues. V gave up 3 bases and J gave up 4 bases, with 16 bases separating them. Germline V CDR1 and CDR2: GTSNPN, SVGIG (reference sequence). The CDR3 spells CAWSNGGAGGNTIYF. CDR3 nucleotides: TGTGCCTGGAGCAACGGGGGGGCAGGAGGAAACACCATATATTTT.

The table lists this clone with a count of one. This CDR3 is also generated by other DNA sequences in the sample. Here the CDR3 reads CASSIQGSYEQYF. CDR3 DNA sequence: TGTGCCAGTAGTATACAGGGATCCTACGAGCAGTACTTC. The rearrangement links TRBV19 to TRBJ2-7; perhaps TRBD1 as D (5 bases). Trimming removed 2 bases from V and 1 base from J, with 6 bases in between. CDR3 length equals 13 residues. Germline assignment: CDR1 LNHDA and CDR2 SQIVND (reference sequence).

The rearrangement joins TRBV29-1 to TRBJ2-7; a weak D match, TRBD1 (5 bases). The CDR3 totals 13 residues. The V end was cut by 8 bases, the J end by 3 bases, with 17 bases between. Germline CDR1 SQVTM, CDR2 ANQGSEA. CDR3 residues: CSTTGRENYEQYF. CDR3 DNA sequence: TGCAGCACAACGGGCAGGGAAAACTACGAGCAGTACTTC.

The chain employs TRBV7-8 and TRBJ2-7; D perhaps matches TRBD2 (5 bases). The CDR3 runs to 16 residues. Trimming pared 0 bases from V and 7 bases from J, leaving 19 bases between. Looked up from germline, CDR1 is SGHVS and CDR2 is FQNEAQ. The CDR3 DNA reads TGTGCCAGCAGCTTAGCGTCCGGACTCCCGTTAAAGGAGCAGTACTTC. It is translated as CASSLASGLPLKEQYF.

This clone came up a few times. The V call is TRBV4-3, the J call TRBJ2-3; a weak D match, TRBD1 (6 bases). V lost 3 bases and J 6 bases, leaving 19 bases between the germline ends. This CDR3 has 16 residues. Germline assignment: CDR1 LGHNA and CDR2 YSLEER. The CDR3 spells CASSHLGTPSGDTQYF. As DNA, the CDR3 is TGCGCCAGCAGCCACCTCGGGACACCATCGGGGGATACGCAGTATTTT.

The chain uses TRBV19 and TRBJ1-2; the D is unclear. CDR3 length: 14 residues. Germline-derived CDR1 and CDR2 are LNHDA and SQIVND (reference sequence). V was shortened by 3 bases and J by 2 bases, with 10 bases between the two germline ends. CDR3 amino acids: CASSMSGFNYGYTF. DNA for the CDR3: TGTGCCAGTAGTATGTCGGGGTTCAACTATGGCTACACCTTC.

This clone was observed a single time. The chain joins TRBV5-8 to TRBJ1-1; 10 nucleotides agree with TRBD1. Germline lookup yields CDR1 SGHTS and CDR2 YDEGEE. Trimming removed 4 bases from V and 9 bases from J; junction bases left unmatched: 15. This CDR3 is built from 16 residues. The CDR3 nucleotides read TGTGCCAGCAGCCCGTCCGGGACAGGGGCCCGTTTACAAGCTTTCTTT. Residues: CASSPSGTGARLQAFF.

This clone was observed a few times. CDR3 protein: CASSLGTSGTLYNEQFF. CDR3 bases: TGCGCCAGCAGCCTGGGGACTAGCGGGACCCTCTACAATGAGCAGTTCTTC. This chain joins TRBV5-1 and TRBJ2-1; the match to TRBD2 covers 13 bases. CDR1 SGHRS and CDR2 YFSETQ come from the germline V gene. The CDR3 runs to 17 residues. The trim removed 4 bases at V and 3 bases at J, leaving 7 bases unmatched.

The rearrangement links TRBV10-3 to TRBJ2-3, with 8 nucleotides matching TRBD1. The V and J ends lost 6 bases and 6 bases, in that order; junction bases with no gene match: 2. Germline loops: CDR1 ENHRY, CDR2 SYGVKD. This CDR3 is 12 amino acids long. CDR3 coding DNA: TGTGCCATCAGGGACAGGGCGGATACGCAGTATTTT. This translates into CAIRDRADTQYF.

This clone was seen once. The chain has TRBV15 and TRBJ2-7; weak D call: TRBD1 (6 bases). V was pared by 4 bases and J by 1 base, with 17 bases between. The CDR3 runs 16 residues. CDR1 and CDR2 (germline): LNHNV, YYDKDF (reference sequence). CDR3 amino acids: CATSTQNRARSYEQYF. For the CDR3, the DNA is TGTGCCACCAGCACTCAAAACAGGGCGCGTTCCTACGAGCAGTACTTC.

The rearrangement joins TRBV29-1 to TRBJ1-2; 7 bases map to TRBD1. Germline CDR1 reads SQVTM; CDR2 reads ANQGSEA. The CDR3 has 12 amino acids. V lost 6 bases, J lost 8 bases, and 9 bases stayed unmatched. The CDR3 reads CSVGTEGGGYTF. CDR3 nucleotide sequence: TGCAGCGTAGGGACAGAGGGGGGAGGCTACACCTTC.